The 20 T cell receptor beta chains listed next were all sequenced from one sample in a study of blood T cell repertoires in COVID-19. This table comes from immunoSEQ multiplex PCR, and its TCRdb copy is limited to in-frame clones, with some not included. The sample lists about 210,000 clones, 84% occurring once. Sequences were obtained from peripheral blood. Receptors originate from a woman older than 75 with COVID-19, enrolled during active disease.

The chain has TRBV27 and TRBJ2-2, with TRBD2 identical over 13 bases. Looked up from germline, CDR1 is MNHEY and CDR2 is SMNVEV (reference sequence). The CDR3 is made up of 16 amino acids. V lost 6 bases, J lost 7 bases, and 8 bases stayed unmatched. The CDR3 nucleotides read TGTGCCAGCAGGACGGGACTAGCGGGATACGGCGGGGAGCTGTTTTTT. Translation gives CASRTGLAGYGGELFF.

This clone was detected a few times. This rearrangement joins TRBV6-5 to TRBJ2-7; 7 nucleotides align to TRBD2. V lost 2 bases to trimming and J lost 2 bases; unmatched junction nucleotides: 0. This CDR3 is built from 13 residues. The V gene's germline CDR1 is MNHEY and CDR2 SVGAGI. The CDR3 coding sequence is TGTGCCAGCAGTTACGGACTAGCCTACGAGCAGTACTTC. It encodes CASSYGLAYEQYF.

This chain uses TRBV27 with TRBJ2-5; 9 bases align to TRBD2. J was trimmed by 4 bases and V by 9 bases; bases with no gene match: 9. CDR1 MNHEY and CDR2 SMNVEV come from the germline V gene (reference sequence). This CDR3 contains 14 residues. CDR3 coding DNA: TGTGCCAGTCAATTAGCGGGAGCTAGAGAGACCCAGTACTTC. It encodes CASQLAGARETQYF.

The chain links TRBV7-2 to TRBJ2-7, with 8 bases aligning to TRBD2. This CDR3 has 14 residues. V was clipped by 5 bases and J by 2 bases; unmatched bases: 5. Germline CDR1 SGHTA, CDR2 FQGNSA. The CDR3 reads CASSAQAGAYEQYF. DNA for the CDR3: TGTGCCAGCAGCGCCCAAGCGGGGGCCTACGAGCAGTACTTC.

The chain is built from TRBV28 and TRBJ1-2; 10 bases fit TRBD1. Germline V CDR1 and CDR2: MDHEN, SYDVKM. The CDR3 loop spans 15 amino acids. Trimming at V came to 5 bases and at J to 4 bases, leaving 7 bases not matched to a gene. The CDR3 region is CASSSPGQGIYGYTF. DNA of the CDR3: TGTGCCAGCAGTAGTCCGGGACAGGGGATCTATGGCTACACCTTC.

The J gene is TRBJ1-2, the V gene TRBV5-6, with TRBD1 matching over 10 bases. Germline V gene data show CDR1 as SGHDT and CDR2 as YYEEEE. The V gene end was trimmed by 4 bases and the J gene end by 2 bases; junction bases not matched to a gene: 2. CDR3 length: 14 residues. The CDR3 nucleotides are TGTGCCAGCAGCCAGGACAGGGGGAACTATGGCTACACCTTC. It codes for CASSQDRGNYGYTF.

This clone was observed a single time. The CDR3 reads CASSWGIGTSNEQFF. The CDR3 nucleotides read TGTGCCAGCAGCTGGGGGATCGGGACTAGCAATGAGCAGTTCTTC. This chain links TRBV11-2 with TRBJ2-1, with 8 bases matching TRBD2. The ends lost 4 bases at V and 6 bases at J; junction bases unmatched: 8. CDR3 length equals 15 residues. CDR1 is SGHAT and CDR2 is FQNNGV in the germline V gene.

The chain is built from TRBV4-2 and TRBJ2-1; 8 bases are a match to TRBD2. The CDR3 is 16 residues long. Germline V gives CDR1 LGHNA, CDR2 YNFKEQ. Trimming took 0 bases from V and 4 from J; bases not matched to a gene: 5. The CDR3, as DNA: TGTGCCAGCAGCCAAGATCTCGGGGGGGCTTACAATGAGCAGTTCTTC. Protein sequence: CASSQDLGGAYNEQFF.

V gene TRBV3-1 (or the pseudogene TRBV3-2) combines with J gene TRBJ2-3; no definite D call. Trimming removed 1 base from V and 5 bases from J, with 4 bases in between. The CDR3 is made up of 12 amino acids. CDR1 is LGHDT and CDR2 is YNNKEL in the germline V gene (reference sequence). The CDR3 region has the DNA TGTGCCAGCAGCCAAGGGAGAGATACGCAGTATTTT. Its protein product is CASSQGRDTQYF.

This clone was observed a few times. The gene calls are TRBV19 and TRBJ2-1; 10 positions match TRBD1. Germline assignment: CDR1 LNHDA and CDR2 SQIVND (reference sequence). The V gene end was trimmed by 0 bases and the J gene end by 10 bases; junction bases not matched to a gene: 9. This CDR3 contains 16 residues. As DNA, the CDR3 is TGTGCCAGTAGTATAGATAGGGGACAGGGGTCCCGGGAGCAGTTCTTC. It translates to CASSIDRGQGSREQFF.

CDR3: CASRYRGQNGELFF. CDR3 DNA sequence: TGTGCCAGCAGATACAGGGGGCAGAACGGGGAGCTGTTTTTT. J is TRBJ2-2 and V is TRBV6-5; 9 bases are a match to TRBD1. The junction had 6 bases not matched to a gene; V was cut back by 6 bases and J by 7 bases. The CDR3 sequence is 14 residues long. Germline loops: CDR1 MNHEY, CDR2 SVGAGI.

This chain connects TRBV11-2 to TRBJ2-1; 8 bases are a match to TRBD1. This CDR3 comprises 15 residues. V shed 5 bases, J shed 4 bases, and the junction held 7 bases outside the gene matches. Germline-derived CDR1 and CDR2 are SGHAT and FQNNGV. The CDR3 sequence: CASSVRQGIYNEQFF. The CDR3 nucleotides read TGTGCCAGCAGCGTACGACAGGGGATTTACAATGAGCAGTTCTTC.

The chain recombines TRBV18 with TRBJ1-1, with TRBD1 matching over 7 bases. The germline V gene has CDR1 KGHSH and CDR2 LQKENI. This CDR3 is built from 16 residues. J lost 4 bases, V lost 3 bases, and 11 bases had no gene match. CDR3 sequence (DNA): TGTGCCAGCTCACCTAAGGAGGGGGCGCTTTTCACTGAAGCTTTCTTT. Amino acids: CASSPKEGALFTEAFF.

The CDR3 coding sequence is TGTGCCAGCAGTGAAGTCAGCTCTGGAAACACCATATATTTT. Translation gives CASSEVSSGNTIYF. The J gene is TRBJ1-3, the V gene TRBV2; D unclear. The germline V gene encodes CDR1 SNHLY and CDR2 FYNNEI. Trimming removed 1 base at V and 0 bases at J, with 4 bases between. The CDR3 contains 14 residues. Together with reference TRBV2 and TRBJ1-3, the CDR3 gives the full variable domain: EPEVTQTPSHQVTQMGQEVILRCVPISNHLYFYWYRQILGQKVEFLVSFYNNEISEKSEIFDDQFSVERPDGSNFTLKIRSTKLEDSAMYFCASSEVSSGNTIYFGEGSWLTVV.

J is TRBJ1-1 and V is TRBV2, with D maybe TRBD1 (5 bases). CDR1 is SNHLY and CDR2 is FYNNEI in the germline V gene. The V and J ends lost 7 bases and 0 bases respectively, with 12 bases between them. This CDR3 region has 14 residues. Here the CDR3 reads CASTGRTMNTEAFF. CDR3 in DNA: TGTGCCAGCACTGGCAGGACAATGAACACTGAAGCTTTCTTT.

CDR3 nucleotides: TGTGCCAGCAGTTACTCACAGGGCTATAATTCACCCCTCCACTTT. This codes for CASSYSQGYNSPLHF. The chain links TRBV6-5 to TRBJ1-6, with D possibly being TRBD1 (6 bases). V was shortened by 0 bases and J by 3 bases, with 6 bases between the two germline ends. The germline V gene encodes CDR1 MNHEY and CDR2 SVGAGI. The CDR3 spans 15 residues.

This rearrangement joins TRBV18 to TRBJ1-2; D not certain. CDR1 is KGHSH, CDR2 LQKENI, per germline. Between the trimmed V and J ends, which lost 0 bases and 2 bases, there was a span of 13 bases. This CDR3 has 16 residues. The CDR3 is CASSPPDANRNYGYTF. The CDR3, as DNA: TGTGCCAGCTCACCACCGGATGCGAACAGAAACTATGGCTACACCTTC.

Here the CDR3 reads CASSQGPASGANVLTF. As DNA, the CDR3 is TGTGCCAGCAGCCAAGGGCCCGCCTCTGGGGCCAACGTCCTGACTTTC. The J gene is TRBJ2-6, the V gene TRBV3-1 (or the pseudogene TRBV3-2), with no clear D. Germline V gene data show CDR1 as LGHDT and CDR2 as YNNKEL (reference sequence). The V end was cut by 1 base, the J end by 0 bases, with 7 bases between. The CDR3 is made up of 16 amino acids.

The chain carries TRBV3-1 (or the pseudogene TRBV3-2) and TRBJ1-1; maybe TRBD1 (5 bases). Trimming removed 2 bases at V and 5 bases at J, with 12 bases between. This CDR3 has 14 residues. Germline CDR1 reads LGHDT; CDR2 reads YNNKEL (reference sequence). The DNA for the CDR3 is TGTGCCAGCAGCCAAAACGGGGGGACGACTGAAGCTTTCTTT. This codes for CASSQNGGTTEAFF.

The CDR3 is CASRDRQGANNEKLFF. CDR3 nucleotide sequence: TGTGCCAGCAGAGATCGACAGGGGGCGAATAATGAAAAACTGTTTTTT. The chain uses TRBV2 and TRBJ1-4; TRBD1 matches at 10 bases. Trimming at V came to 6 bases and at J to 4 bases, leaving 8 bases not matched to a gene. Germline V gene data show CDR1 as SNHLY and CDR2 as FYNNEI. The CDR3 runs 16 residues.